Included here is one TCR beta chain sequence, with context. The assay was immunoSEQ multiplex PCR, and TCRdb's table has in-frame clones only and misses some. The sample records fewer than 200,000 clones, more than 75% being singletons. The germline V gene encodes CDR1 GTSNPN and CDR2 SVGIG (reference sequence). CDR3 size: 15 residues. V lost 2 bases to trimming and J lost 2 bases; unmatched junction nucleotides: 9. The data derive from a study of blood T cell repertoires in COVID-19. The chain has TRBV30 and TRBJ2-7, with 7 bases lining up with TRBD1. The sample consisted of PBMCs or T cells enriched from blood (not recorded which). The receptor was isolated from a human donor with acute COVID-19. The donor label of this sample is uncertain. CDR3: CAWSYGQGVAYEQYF. The CDR3 DNA sequence: TGTGCCTGGAGTTACGGGCAGGGGGTCGCCTACGAGCAGTACTTC.